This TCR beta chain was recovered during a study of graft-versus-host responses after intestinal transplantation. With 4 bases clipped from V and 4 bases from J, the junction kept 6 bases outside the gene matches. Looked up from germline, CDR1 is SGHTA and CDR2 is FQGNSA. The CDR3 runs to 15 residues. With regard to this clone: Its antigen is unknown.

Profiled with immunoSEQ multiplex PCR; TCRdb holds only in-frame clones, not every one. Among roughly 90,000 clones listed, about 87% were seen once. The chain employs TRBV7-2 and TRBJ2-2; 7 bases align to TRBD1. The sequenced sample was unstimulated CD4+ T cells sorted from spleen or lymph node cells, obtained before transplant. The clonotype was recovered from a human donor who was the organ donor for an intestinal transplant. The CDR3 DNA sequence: TGTGCCAGCAGCTCGACAGGGTTTGGCACCGGGGAGCTGTTTTTT. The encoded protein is CASSSTGFGTGELFF.